The 9 T cell receptor beta chains listed next were all sequenced from one sample in a study of CD8+CD57+ T cells in acquired aplastic anemia. According to the study, genomic DNA was the template for TCR beta VDJ and CDR3 profiling. TCRdb re-called the reads through MiXCR, storing one row per CDR3 protein. This table holds 150,000 to 200,000 distinct CDR3 sequences, more than 40% found once. All patients picked for sequencing had shown, by flow cytometry, an expansion of CD8+CD57+ cells. The specimen sequenced was sorted CD4+, CD8+, or CD8+CD57+ T cells (not recorded which) from PBMCs. These receptors were obtained from a human donor with aplastic anemia.

As concerns this clonotype: This could be a read error, since a much larger clone is one nucleotide away. The chain combines TRBV5-1 with TRBJ1-4; D not resolved. Trimming left V 5 bases short and J 10 bases short, with 15 bases between. The CDR3 runs to 13 residues. CDR1 is SGHRS and CDR2 is YFSETQ in the germline V gene. CDR3 loop: CASSPPGDGKLFF. CDR3 sequence (DNA): TGCGCCAGCAGTCCCCCGGGTGATGGAAAACTGTTTTTT. The full variable domain, its missing parts supplied by reference TRBV5-1 and TRBJ1-4, is KAGVTQTPRYLIKTRGQQVTLSCSPISGHRSVSWYQQTPGQGLQFLFEYFSETQRNKGNFPGRFSGRQFSNSRSEMNVSTLELGDSALYLCASSPPGDGKLFFGSGTQLSVL.

V usage is TRBV29-1 and J usage is TRBJ1-2; 7 bases map to TRBD1. The V gene end was trimmed by 6 bases and the J gene end by 4 bases; junction bases not matched to a gene: 5. The germline V gene has CDR1 SQVTM and CDR2 ANQGSEA. This CDR3 is built from 12 residues. The CDR3 DNA reads as TGCAGCGTCCGACGACAGGGCTATGGCTACACCTTC. Residues: CSVRRQGYGYTF.

The table lists this clonotype with many counts. The chain combines TRBV20-1 with TRBJ1-3; D not resolved. Trimming took off 1 base at V and 0 bases at J, with 10 bases between the two ends. From germline, CDR1 is DFQATT and CDR2 SNEGSKA (reference sequence). This CDR3 region has 15 residues. The CDR3 DNA reads TGCAGTGCTAGAGGGCAGCCCTTCTCTGGAAACACCATATATTTT. This encodes CSARGQPFSGNTIYF.

This clonotype was seen repeatedly, ten times or more. The chain uses TRBV20-1 and TRBJ1-1; 8 positions agree with TRBD1. The CDR3 extends over 13 amino acids. V shed 4 bases, J shed 6 bases, and the junction held 7 bases outside the gene matches. In germline, CDR1 is DFQATT, CDR2 SNEGSKA (reference sequence). This CDR3 reads CSAKTGVVPEAFF. CDR3 in DNA: TGCAGTGCTAAGACAGGGGTCGTCCCTGAAGCTTTCTTT.

V is TRBV7-6 and J is TRBJ2-1; no clear D. Germline lookup yields CDR1 SGHVS and CDR2 FNYEAQ. V shed 5 bases and J shed 9 bases, with 11 bases lying between them. CDR3 length equals 12 residues. CDR3 nucleotide sequence: TGTGCCAGCAGCCCATCTCCGTCTGAGCAGTTCTTC. Its protein product is CASSPSPSEQFF.

The table lists this clonotype with a few counts. A read error may be the cause here, since a much bigger clone is one base away. The V call is TRBV15, the J call TRBJ2-7; no firm D call. The J call is doubtful: the DNA matches TRBJ2-1 better. CDR1 and CDR2 (germline): LNHNV, YYDKDF (reference sequence). The CDR3 has 11 residues. The CDR3 is CASSGGNEQFF. Here the CDR3 DNA reads TGTGCCAGCAGTGGTGGGAACGAGCAGTTCTTC.

The chain joins TRBV19 to TRBJ2-7, with D perhaps TRBD1 (6 bases). The CDR3 covers 14 residues. The V and J ends lost 2 bases and 0 bases respectively, with 8 bases between them. Germline CDR1 and CDR2: LNHDA and SQIVND (reference sequence). The CDR3 spells CASSIIGGSYEQYF. DNA for the CDR3: TGTGCCAGTAGTATAATAGGGGGCTCCTACGAGCAGTACTTC.

This clonotype has ten or more counts. CDR3 nucleotides: TGTGCCAGCAGCTTAAGGGACAACTACAATGAGCAGTTCTTC. Translating gives CASSLRDNYNEQFF. The chain employs TRBV7-3 and TRBJ2-1; possibly TRBD1 for D (6 bases). The V gene lost 1 base and the J gene lost 3 bases, with 7 bases spanning the gap. The germline V gene encodes CDR1 SGHTA and CDR2 FQGTGA. The CDR3 runs to 14 residues.

Ten or more counts support this clonotype. The chain links TRBV10-3 to TRBJ2-6; TRBD1 is a possible D gene (5 bases). Germline V gene lookup returns CDR1 ENHRY and CDR2 SYGVKD. The CDR3 length is 15 residues. Trimming stripped 8 bases from V and 0 bases from J, with 11 bases between. The CDR3 DNA reads as TGTGCCATCGGGGCAGGTAGCTCTGGGGCCAACGTCCTGACTTTC. Amino acids: CAIGAGSSGANVLTF.